Listed here are 7 T cell receptor beta chains from one sample, sequenced in a study of CD8 T cells in ankylosing spondylitis. TCRdb independently ran MiXCR on the 5' RACE reads; one entry per CDR3 protein. The sample shows 150,000 to 200,000 distinct CDR3 sequences, 18% of them seen only once. Sequences were obtained from blood, either unsorted or a sorted T cell fraction (not recorded which). All receptors derive from a male donor with ankylosing spondylitis or in good health (not recorded which).

This clonotype was seen repeatedly, ten times or more. CDR3 sequence (DNA): TGTGCCAGCAGTTACTCACGGGCCACTAATGAAAAACTGTTTTTT. It encodes CASSYSRATNEKLFF. The rearrangement uses TRBV6-5 and TRBJ1-4; unclear D gene. The CDR3 consists of 15 residues. The V end lost 0 bases, the J end lost 2 bases, and 7 bases lay between the germline ends. Germline V gives CDR1 MNHEY, CDR2 SVGAGI.

The genes are TRBV13 and TRBJ2-7; no firm D call. The CDR3 loop spans 14 amino acids. Germline V gene data show CDR1 as PRHDT and CDR2 as FYEKMQ (reference sequence). Trimming pared 1 base from V and 3 bases from J, leaving 10 bases between. This CDR3 is CASSLAAVFYEQYF. The DNA for the CDR3 is TGTGCCAGCAGCTTAGCGGCAGTCTTCTACGAGCAGTACTTC.

This clonotype has a handful of counts. Here the CDR3 reads CASTFTTRDYGYTF. In DNA, the CDR3 is TGCGCCAGCACCTTTACGACACGGGACTATGGCTACACCTTC. The chain employs TRBV5-1 and TRBJ1-2, with D hard to call. Between the trimmed V and J ends, which lost 6 bases and 3 bases, there was a span of 15 bases. The length of the CDR3 is 14 residues. The germline gives CDR1 SGHRS, CDR2 YFSETQ. Supplemented by reference TRBV5-1 and TRBJ1-2, the full variable domain reads KAGVTQTPRYLIKTRGQQVTLSCSPISGHRSVSWYQQTPGQGLQFLFEYFSETQRNKGNFPGRFSGRQFSNSRSEMNVSTLELGDSALYLCASTFTTRDYGYTFGSGTRLTVV.

A few counts support this clonotype. J is TRBJ2-7 and V is TRBV29-1; 12 positions agree with TRBD1. The CDR3 loop spans 14 amino acids. With V trimmed by 4 bases and J by 7 bases, 8 bases remained unmatched. Germline V CDR1 and CDR2: SQVTM, ANQGSEA. The CDR3, as DNA: TGCAGCGTTGCCAAGGGGGACAGGGGGCAAGAGCAGTACTTC. It encodes CSVAKGDRGQEQYF.

This clonotype was found a few times. V gene TRBV5-1 combines with J gene TRBJ2-1; D unclear. V lost 2 bases and J lost 7, with 10 bases in between. CDR3 length: 13 amino acids. Germline CDR1 is SGHRS and CDR2 is YFSETQ. The CDR3 DNA follows: TGCGCCAGCAGCTTCACGGACCGAAATGAGCAGTTCTTC. It is translated as CASSFTDRNEQFF.

With regard to this clonotype: Germline and junction disagree at one end, which may indicate a read error. The chain combines TRBV5-1 with TRBJ2-3; perhaps TRBD2 as D (5 bases). The germline V gene encodes CDR1 SGHRS and CDR2 YFSETQ. This CDR3 comprises 15 residues. CDR3: CASSLVLAPGDTQYF. CDR3 in DNA: TGCGCCAGCAGTTTGGTCCTAGCCCCTGGGGATACGCAGTATTTT.

V and J are TRBV20-1 and TRBJ1-5, with D possibly matching TRBD1 (6 bases). The CDR3 runs 16 residues. Germline CDR1 and CDR2: DFQATT and SNEGSKA (reference sequence). Trimming stripped 5 bases from V and 1 base from J, with 18 bases between. This CDR3 is CSAQSQGSASNQPQHF. CDR3 sequence (DNA): TGCAGTGCTCAATCTCAGGGGTCCGCAAGCAATCAGCCCCAGCATTTT.